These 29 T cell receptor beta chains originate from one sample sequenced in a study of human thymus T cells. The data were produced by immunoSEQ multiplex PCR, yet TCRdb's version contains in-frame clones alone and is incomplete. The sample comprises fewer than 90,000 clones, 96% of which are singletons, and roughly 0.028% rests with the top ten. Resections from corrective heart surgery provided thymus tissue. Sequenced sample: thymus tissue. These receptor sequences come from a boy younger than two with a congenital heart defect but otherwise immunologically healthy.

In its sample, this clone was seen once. CDR3 amino acids: CSGVMTSGADDEQYF. The DNA for the CDR3 is TGCAGCGGGGTCATGACTAGCGGAGCTGATGACGAGCAGTACTTC. The chain employs TRBV29-1 and TRBJ2-7; 9 bases fit TRBD2. The CDR3 spans 15 residues. Germline V gene lookup returns CDR1 SQVTM and CDR2 ANQGSEA. Trimming removed 7 bases from V and 5 bases from J; junction bases left unmatched: 15.

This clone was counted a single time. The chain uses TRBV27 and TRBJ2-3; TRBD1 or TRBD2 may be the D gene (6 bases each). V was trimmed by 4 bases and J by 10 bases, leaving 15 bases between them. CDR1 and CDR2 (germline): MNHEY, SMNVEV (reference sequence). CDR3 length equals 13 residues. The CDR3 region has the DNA TGTGCCAGCAGTTCGGGGGCTTGGGACCCGCAGTATTTT. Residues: CASSSGAWDPQYF.

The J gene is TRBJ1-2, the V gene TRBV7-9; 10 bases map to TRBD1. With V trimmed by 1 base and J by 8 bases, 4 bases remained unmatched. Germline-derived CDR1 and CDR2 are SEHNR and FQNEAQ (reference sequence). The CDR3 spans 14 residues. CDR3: CASSLGGQGVGYTF. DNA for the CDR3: TGTGCCAGCAGCTTAGGCGGACAGGGGGTGGGCTACACCTTC.

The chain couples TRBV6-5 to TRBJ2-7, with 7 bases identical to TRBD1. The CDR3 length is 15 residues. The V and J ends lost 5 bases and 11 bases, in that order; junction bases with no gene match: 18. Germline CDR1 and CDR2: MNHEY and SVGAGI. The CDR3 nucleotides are TGTGCCAGCAGTCCTACATTGACAGGGCCACTGGGAAAGTACTTC. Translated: CASSPTLTGPLGKYF.

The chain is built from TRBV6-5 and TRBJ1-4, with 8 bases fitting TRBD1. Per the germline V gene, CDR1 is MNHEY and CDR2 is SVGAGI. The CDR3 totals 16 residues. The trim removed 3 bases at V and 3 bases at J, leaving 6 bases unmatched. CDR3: CASSYNRGLPNEKLFF. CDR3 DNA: TGTGCCAGCAGTTATAACAGGGGGTTACCTAATGAAAAACTGTTTTTT.

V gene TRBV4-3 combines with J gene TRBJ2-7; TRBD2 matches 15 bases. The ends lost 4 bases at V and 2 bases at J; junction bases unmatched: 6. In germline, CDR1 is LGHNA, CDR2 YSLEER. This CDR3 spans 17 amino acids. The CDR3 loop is CASSPGTSGGPPYEQYF. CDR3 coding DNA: TGCGCCAGCAGCCCTGGGACTAGCGGGGGGCCTCCCTACGAGCAGTACTTC.

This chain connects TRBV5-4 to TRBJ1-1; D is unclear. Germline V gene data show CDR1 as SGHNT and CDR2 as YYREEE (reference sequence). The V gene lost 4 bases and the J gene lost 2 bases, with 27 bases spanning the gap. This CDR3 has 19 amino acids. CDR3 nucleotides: TGTGCCAGCAGCCTTCCCAGACTTCGGACGGAGCCCGATAACACTGAAGCTTTCTTT. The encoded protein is CASSLPRLRTEPDNTEAFF.

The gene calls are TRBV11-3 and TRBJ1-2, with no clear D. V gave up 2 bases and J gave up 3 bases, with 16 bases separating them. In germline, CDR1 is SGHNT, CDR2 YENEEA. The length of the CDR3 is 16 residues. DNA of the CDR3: TGTGCCAGCAGCTTATCTGGGCGCCTCAGAGACTATGGCTACACCTTC. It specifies CASSLSGRLRDYGYTF.

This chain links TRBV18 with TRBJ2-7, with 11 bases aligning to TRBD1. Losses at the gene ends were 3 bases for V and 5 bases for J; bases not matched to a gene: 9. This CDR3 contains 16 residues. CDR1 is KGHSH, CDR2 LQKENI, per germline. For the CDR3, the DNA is TGTGCCAGCTCACCGGGTAGAGGACAGGGGGCCCACGAGCAGTACTTC. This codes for CASSPGRGQGAHEQYF.

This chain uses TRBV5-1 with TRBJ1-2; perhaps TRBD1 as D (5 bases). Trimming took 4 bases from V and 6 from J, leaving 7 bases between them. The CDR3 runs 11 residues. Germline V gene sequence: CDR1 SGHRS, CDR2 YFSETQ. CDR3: CASSGGDGYTF. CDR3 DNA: TGCGCCAGCAGCGGAGGGGATGGCTACACCTTC.

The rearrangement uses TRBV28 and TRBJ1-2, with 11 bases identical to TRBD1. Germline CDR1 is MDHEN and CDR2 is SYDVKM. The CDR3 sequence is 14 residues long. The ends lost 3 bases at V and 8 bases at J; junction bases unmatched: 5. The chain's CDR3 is CASSFGQGARGYTF. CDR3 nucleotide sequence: TGTGCCAGCAGTTTTGGACAGGGGGCACGGGGCTACACCTTC.

CDR3 amino acids: CASSQEGTGYNYGYTF. The CDR3 nucleotides are TGCGCCAGCAGCCAAGAGGGGACAGGGTACAACTATGGCTACACCTTC. The chain uses TRBV4-3 and TRBJ1-2; 9 bases align to TRBD1. CDR1 LGHNA and CDR2 YSLEER come from the germline V gene. Losses at the gene ends were 0 bases for V and 2 bases for J; bases not matched to a gene: 4. This CDR3 has 16 residues.

The CDR3 bases are TGTGCCAGCTCACGACGGAGGGTGCGGAAGGTAGGATACGAGCAGTACTTC. Protein sequence: CASSRRRVRKVGYEQYF. The V call is TRBV18, the J call TRBJ2-7; maybe TRBD2 (6 bases). The CDR3 is made up of 17 amino acids. In germline, CDR1 is KGHSH, CDR2 LQKENI. With 4 bases removed from V and 4 bases from J, the gap between germline ends came to 23 bases.

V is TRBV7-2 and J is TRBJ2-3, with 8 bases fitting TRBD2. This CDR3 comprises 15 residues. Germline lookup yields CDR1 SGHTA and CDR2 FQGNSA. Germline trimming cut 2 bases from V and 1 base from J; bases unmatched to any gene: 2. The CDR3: CASSLTGRGTDTQYF. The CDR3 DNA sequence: TGTGCCAGCAGCTTAACCGGGAGGGGCACAGATACGCAGTATTTT.

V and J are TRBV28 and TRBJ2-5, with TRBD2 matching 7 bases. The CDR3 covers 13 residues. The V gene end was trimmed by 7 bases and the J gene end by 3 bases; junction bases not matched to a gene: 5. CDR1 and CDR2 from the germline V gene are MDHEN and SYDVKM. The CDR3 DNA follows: TGTGCCAGCATCCCGGGACTAAAAGAGACCCAGTACTTC. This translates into CASIPGLKETQYF.

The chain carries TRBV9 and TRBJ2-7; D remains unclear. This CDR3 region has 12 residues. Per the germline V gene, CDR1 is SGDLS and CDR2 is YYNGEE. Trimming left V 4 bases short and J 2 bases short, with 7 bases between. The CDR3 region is CASSPQAYEQYF. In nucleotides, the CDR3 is TGTGCCAGCAGCCCCCAAGCCTACGAGCAGTACTTC.

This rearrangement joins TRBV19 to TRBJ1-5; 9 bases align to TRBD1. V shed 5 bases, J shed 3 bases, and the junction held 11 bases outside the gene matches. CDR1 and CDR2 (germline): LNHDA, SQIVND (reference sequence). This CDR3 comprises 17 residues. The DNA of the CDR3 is TGTGCCAGTAGTCCTCGACAGGGGGTGATATACAATCAGCCCCAGCATTTT. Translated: CASSPRQGVIYNQPQHF.

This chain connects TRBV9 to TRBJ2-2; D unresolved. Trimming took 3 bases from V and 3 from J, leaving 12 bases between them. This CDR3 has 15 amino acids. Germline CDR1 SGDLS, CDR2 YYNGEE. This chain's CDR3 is CASSAPQWDTGELFF. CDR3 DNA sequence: TGTGCCAGCAGCGCCCCCCAGTGGGACACCGGGGAGCTGTTTTTT.

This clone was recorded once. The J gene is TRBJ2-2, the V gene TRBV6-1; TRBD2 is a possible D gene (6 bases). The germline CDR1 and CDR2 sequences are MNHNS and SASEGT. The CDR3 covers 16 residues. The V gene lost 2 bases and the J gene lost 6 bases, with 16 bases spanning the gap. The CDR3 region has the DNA TGTGCCAGCAGTGAAATACGGCGGGGTAACGCCGGGGAGCTGTTTTTT. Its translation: CASSEIRRGNAGELFF.

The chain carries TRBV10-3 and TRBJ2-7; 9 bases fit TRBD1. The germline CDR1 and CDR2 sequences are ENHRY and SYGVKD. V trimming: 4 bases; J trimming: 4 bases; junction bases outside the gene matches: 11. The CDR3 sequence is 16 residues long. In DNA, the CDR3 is TGTGCCATCAGTGTAACCGGGACAGGGCTGATATACGAGCAGTACTTC. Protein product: CAISVTGTGLIYEQYF.

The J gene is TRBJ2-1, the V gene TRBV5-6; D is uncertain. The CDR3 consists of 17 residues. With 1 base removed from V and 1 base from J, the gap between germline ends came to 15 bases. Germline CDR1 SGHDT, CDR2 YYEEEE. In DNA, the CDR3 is TGTGCCAGCAGCTTGCGCTGGCTGGTTGGGTCCTACAATGAGCAGTTCTTC. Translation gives CASSLRWLVGSYNEQFF.

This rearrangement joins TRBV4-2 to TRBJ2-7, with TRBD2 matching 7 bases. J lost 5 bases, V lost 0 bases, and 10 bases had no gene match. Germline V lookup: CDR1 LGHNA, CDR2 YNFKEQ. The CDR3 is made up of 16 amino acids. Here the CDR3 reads CASSQEGWREIHEQYF. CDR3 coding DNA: TGTGCCAGCAGCCAAGAGGGTTGGCGGGAGATCCACGAGCAGTACTTC.

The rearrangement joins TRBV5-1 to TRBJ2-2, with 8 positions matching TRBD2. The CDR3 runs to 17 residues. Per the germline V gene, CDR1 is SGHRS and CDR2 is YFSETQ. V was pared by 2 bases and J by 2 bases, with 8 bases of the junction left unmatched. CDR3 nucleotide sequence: TGCGCCAGCAGCTTAGCCTTAGCGGGGCCCAACACCGGGGAGCTGTTTTTT. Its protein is CASSLALAGPNTGELFF.

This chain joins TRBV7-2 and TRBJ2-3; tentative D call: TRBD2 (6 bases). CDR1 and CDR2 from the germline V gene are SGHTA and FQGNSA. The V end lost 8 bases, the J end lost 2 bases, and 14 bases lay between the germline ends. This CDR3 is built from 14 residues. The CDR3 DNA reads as TGTGCCAGCGGCCAGGGAGGCTTCACAGATACGCAGTATTTT. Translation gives CASGQGGFTDTQYF.

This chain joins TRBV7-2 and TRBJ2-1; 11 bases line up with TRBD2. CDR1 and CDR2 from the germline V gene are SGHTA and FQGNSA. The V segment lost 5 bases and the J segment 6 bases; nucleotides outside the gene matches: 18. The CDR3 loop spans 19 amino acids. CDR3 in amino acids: CASSRPPTSGGPTGNEQFF. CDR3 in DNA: TGTGCCAGCAGCCGACCCCCCACTAGCGGGGGCCCGACGGGCAATGAGCAGTTCTTC.

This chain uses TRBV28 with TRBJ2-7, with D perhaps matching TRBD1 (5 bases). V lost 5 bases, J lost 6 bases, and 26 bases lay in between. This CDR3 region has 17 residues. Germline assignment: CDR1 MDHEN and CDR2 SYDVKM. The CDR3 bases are TGTGCCAGCAGTGTTTCCCTTTTGGGGCCGGAAGAGTGCGAGCAGTACTTC. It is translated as CASSVSLLGPEECEQYF.

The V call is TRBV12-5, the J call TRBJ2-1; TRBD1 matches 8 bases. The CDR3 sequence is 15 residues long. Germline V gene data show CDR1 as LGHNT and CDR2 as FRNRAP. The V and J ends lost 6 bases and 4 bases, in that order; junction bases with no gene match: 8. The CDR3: CASGLQQGGYNEQFF. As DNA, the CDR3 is TGTGCTAGTGGCCTTCAACAGGGGGGATACAATGAGCAGTTCTTC. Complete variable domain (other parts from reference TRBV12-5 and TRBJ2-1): DARVTQTPRHKVTEMGQEVTMRCQPILGHNTVFWYRQTMMQGLELLAYFRNRAPLDDSGMPKDRFSAEMPDATLATLKIQPSEPRDSAVYFCASGLQQGGYNEQFFGPGTRLTVL.

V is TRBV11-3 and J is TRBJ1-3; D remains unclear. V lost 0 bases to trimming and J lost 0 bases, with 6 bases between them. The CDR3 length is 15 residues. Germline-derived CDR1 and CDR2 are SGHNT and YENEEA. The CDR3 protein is CASSLEAGSGNTIYF. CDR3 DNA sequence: TGTGCCAGCAGCTTAGAGGCAGGCTCTGGAAACACCATATATTTT.

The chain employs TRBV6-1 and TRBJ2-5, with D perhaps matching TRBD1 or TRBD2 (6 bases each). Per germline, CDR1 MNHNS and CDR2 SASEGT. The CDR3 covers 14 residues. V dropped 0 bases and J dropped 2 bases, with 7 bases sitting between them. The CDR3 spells CASSEAGGQETQYF. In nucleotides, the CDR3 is TGTGCCAGCAGTGAAGCAGGGGGGCAAGAGACCCAGTACTTC.